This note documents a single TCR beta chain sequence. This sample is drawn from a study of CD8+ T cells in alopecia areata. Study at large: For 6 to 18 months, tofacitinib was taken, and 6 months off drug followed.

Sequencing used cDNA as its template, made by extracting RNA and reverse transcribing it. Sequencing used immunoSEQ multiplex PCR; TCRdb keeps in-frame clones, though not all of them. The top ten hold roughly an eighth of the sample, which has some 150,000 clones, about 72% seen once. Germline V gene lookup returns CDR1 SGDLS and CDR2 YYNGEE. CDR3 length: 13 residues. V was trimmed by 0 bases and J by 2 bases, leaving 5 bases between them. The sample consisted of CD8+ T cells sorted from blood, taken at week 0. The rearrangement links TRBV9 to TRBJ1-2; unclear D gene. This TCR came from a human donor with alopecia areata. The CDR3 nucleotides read TGTGCCAGCAGCGTAGTACTCAACTATGGCTACACCTTC. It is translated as CASSVVLNYGYTF.